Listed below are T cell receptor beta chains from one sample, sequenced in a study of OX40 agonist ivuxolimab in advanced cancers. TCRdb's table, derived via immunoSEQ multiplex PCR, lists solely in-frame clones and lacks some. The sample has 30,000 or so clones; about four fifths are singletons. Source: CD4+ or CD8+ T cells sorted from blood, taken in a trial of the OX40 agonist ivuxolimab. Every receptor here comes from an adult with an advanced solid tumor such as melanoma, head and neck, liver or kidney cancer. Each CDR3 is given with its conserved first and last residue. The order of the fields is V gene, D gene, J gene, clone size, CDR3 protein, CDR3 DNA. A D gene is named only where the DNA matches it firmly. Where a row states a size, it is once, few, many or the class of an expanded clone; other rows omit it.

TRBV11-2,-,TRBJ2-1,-,CASSPRVGDEQFF,TGTGCCAGCAGCCCAAGAGTAGGCGATGAGCAGTTCTTC
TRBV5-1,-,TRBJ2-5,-,CASSLDGGRGQETQYF,TGCGCCAGCAGCTTGGATGGAGGGAGAGGGCAAGAGACCCAGTACTTC
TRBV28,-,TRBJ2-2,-,CASGGAGWWYTGELFF,TGTGCCAGCGGAGGCGCAGGGTGGTGGTACACCGGGGAGCTGTTTTTT
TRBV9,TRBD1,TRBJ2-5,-,CASSTSGGTGETQYF,TGTGCCAGCAGCACAAGTGGAGGGACAGGAGAGACCCAGTACTTC
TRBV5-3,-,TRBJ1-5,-,CARRSEGGQPQHF,TGTGCCAGAAGGTCCGAAGGAGGGCAGCCCCAGCATTTT
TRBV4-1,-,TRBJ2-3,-,CASTPSGSNGDTQYF,TGCGCCAGCACCCCCAGCGGGTCCAACGGAGATACGCAGTATTTT
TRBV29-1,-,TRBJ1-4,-,CSVEGGGTGEKLFF,TGCAGCGTTGAAGGAGGTGGTACAGGGGAAAAACTGTTTTTT
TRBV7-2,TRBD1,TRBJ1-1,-,CASSLAHPRDSMNTEAFF,TGTGCCAGCAGCTTAGCGCACCCACGGGACAGCATGAACACTGAAGCTTTCTTT
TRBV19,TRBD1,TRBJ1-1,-,CATTPGTGGTEAFF,TGTGCCACGACCCCCGGGACAGGGGGCACTGAAGCTTTCTTT
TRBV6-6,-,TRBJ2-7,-,CASSDTPSGYEQYF,TGTGCCAGCAGCGACACCCCCTCAGGCTACGAGCAGTACTTC
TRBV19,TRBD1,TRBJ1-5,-,CASSRDRASNQPQHF,TGTGCCAGTAGTAGAGACAGGGCGAGCAATCAGCCCCAGCATTTT
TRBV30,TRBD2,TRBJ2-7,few,CAWSVPLAGAYEQYF,TGTGCCTGGAGTGTACCACTAGCGGGGGCCTACGAGCAGTACTTC
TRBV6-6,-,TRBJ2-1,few,CASSYNAASDEQFF,TGTGCCAGCAGTTACAACGCGGCCAGCGATGAGCAGTTCTTC
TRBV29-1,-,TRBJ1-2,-,CSVEEGGVGYGYTF,TGCAGCGTTGAGGAGGGGGGGGTCGGCTATGGCTACACCTTC
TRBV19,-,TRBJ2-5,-,CASRRWDQETQYF,TGTGCCAGCCGGAGGTGGGACCAAGAGACCCAGTACTTC
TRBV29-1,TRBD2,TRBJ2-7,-,CSVEEGGSSYEQYF,TGCAGCGTTGAAGAGGGGGGGAGCTCCTACGAGCAGTACTTC
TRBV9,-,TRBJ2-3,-,CASSVDRWADTQYF,TGTGCCAGCAGCGTCGACCGGTGGGCAGATACGCAGTATTTT
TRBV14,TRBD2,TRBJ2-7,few,CASSIGLAALYEQYF,TGTGCCAGCAGCATTGGACTAGCGGCCCTCTACGAGCAGTACTTC